Listed below are T cell receptor beta chains from one sample, sequenced in a study of OX40 agonist ivuxolimab in advanced cancers. Assay used: immunoSEQ multiplex PCR; TCRdb lists only in-frame clones, some missing. The data hold tens of thousands of clones, with roughly nine tenths observed a single time. The material sequenced was CD4+ or CD8+ T cells sorted from blood, taken in a trial of the OX40 agonist ivuxolimab. The receptor source for this set is an adult with an advanced solid tumor such as melanoma, head and neck, liver or kidney cancer. Both conserved end residues are part of each CDR3. D genes are given only for firm matches. Clone size is shown for a subset of rows, as once, few, many or a class of expanded clone.

clone size: NA; CDR3 length: 15; V gene: TRBV9; J gene: TRBJ2-3; D gene: TRBD2; CDR3 DNA: TGTGCCAGCAGCCCTGCGGGGGGGCGTCCAGATACGCAGTATTTT; CDR3 protein: CASSPAGGRPDTQYF
clone size: NA; CDR3 length: 15; V gene: TRBV4-1; J gene: TRBJ1-1; D gene: NA; CDR3 DNA: TGCGCCAGCAGCCAAGATAAAGGGACCAACACTGAAGCTTTCTTT; CDR3 protein: CASSQDKGTNTEAFF
clone size: NA; CDR3 length: 15; V gene: TRBV19; J gene: TRBJ2-3; D gene: TRBD2; CDR3 DNA: TGTGCCAGTAGTATCTTTAGCGGGAGAATGAATACGCAGTATTTT; CDR3 protein: CASSIFSGRMNTQYF
clone size: once; CDR3 length: 16; V gene: TRBV6-5; J gene: TRBJ2-3; D gene: TRBD2; CDR3 DNA: TGTGCCAGCAGTTACTCGACTAGCGGGAGTCAAGATACGCAGTATTTT; CDR3 protein: CASSYSTSGSQDTQYF
clone size: NA; CDR3 length: 12; V gene: TRBV9; J gene: TRBJ1-2; D gene: NA; CDR3 DNA: TGTGCCAGCAGCGATGGGACCTATACGCCCACCTTC; CDR3 protein: CASSDGTYTPTF
clone size: NA; CDR3 length: 15; V gene: TRBV6-5; J gene: TRBJ2-3; D gene: TRBD2; CDR3 DNA: TGTGCCAGCGGCCTAGCGGGAGGACGCACAGATACGCAGTATTTT; CDR3 protein: CASGLAGGRTDTQYF
clone size: NA; CDR3 length: 16; V gene: TRBV9; J gene: TRBJ1-3; D gene: TRBD1; CDR3 DNA: TGTGCCAGCAGCGGGGACAGACTAACCTCTGGAAACACCATATATTTT; CDR3 protein: CASSGDRLTSGNTIYF
clone size: NA; CDR3 length: 15; V gene: TRBV27; J gene: TRBJ2-3; D gene: TRBD2; CDR3 DNA: TGTGCCAGCAGTTCCGGGACTAGACTCGCAGATACGCAGTATTTT; CDR3 protein: CASSSGTRLADTQYF
clone size: NA; CDR3 length: 14; V gene: TRBV27; J gene: TRBJ2-1; D gene: NA; CDR3 DNA: TGTGCCAGCAGGATCGGGGGTCCTAACAATGAGCAGTTCTTC; CDR3 protein: CASRIGGPNNEQFF
clone size: NA; CDR3 length: 13; V gene: TRBV2; J gene: TRBJ1-5; D gene: NA; CDR3 DNA: TGTGCCAGCAGTGAAACCTTACAGGGAACCCAGCATTTT; CDR3 protein: CASSETLQGTQHF
clone size: few; CDR3 length: 13; V gene: TRBV6-1; J gene: TRBJ2-5; D gene: NA; CDR3 DNA: TGTGCCAGCAACCTCGACAACCAAGAGACCCAGTACTTC; CDR3 protein: CASNLDNQETQYF
clone size: NA; CDR3 length: 13; V gene: TRBV9; J gene: TRBJ2-3; D gene: NA; CDR3 DNA: TGTGCCAGCAGCGAAGCTGGCACAGATACGCAGTATTTT; CDR3 protein: CASSEAGTDTQYF
clone size: NA; CDR3 length: 14; V gene: TRBV6-5; J gene: TRBJ1-1; D gene: NA; CDR3 DNA: TGTGCCAGCAGTTACTGGGGGGGGGCTCAGTTAGCTTTCTTT; CDR3 protein: CASSYWGGAQLAFF
clone size: NA; CDR3 length: 11; V gene: TRBV20-1; J gene: TRBJ1-2; D gene: NA; CDR3 DNA: TGCAGTGCTAGAGATTTAGATGGCTACACCTTC; CDR3 protein: CSARDLDGYTF
clone size: once; CDR3 length: 15; V gene: TRBV5-6; J gene: TRBJ2-3; D gene: NA; CDR3 DNA: TGTGCCAGCAGCTCTCGGGTGAGATTCACAGATACGCAGTATTTT; CDR3 protein: CASSSRVRFTDTQYF
clone size: few; CDR3 length: 15; V gene: TRBV5-1; J gene: TRBJ1-1; D gene: NA; CDR3 DNA: TGCGCCAGCAGAGAAAACGGGGGCATGAACACTGAAGCTTTCTTT; CDR3 protein: CASRENGGMNTEAFF
clone size: once; CDR3 length: 11; V gene: TRBV11-2; J gene: TRBJ2-1; D gene: NA; CDR3 DNA: TGTGCCAGCACCTTAGGTAGTTCGCAGTTCTTC; CDR3 protein: CASTLGSSQFF
clone size: NA; CDR3 length: 13; V gene: TRBV6-5; J gene: TRBJ2-3; D gene: NA; CDR3 DNA: TGTGCCAGCAGCCTAATGGGACCAGATACGCAGTATTTT; CDR3 protein: CASSLMGPDTQYF
clone size: NA; CDR3 length: 15; V gene: TRBV19; J gene: TRBJ1-4; D gene: NA; CDR3 DNA: TGTGCCAGTAGTATAGCCGGAACAACTAATGAAAAACTGTTTTTT; CDR3 protein: CASSIAGTTNEKLFF
clone size: NA; CDR3 length: 14; V gene: TRBV14; J gene: TRBJ2-5; D gene: NA; CDR3 DNA: TGTGCCAGCAGCTTAACTAAGGGAGTGGTGGCCCAGTACTTC; CDR3 protein: CASSLTKGVVAQYF
clone size: NA; CDR3 length: 16; V gene: TRBV6-5; J gene: TRBJ2-2; D gene: TRBD2; CDR3 DNA: TGTGCCAGCAGTTACTCGGCGGGAGAGGTCAGCGGGGAGCTGTTTTTT; CDR3 protein: CASSYSAGEVSGELFF
clone size: NA; CDR3 length: 17; V gene: TRBV29-1; J gene: TRBJ2-1; D gene: TRBD2; CDR3 DNA: TGCAGCGTTGAAGATCTTCCAGCTAGCGGGATTTACAATGAGCAGTTCTTC; CDR3 protein: CSVEDLPASGIYNEQFF
clone size: medium-sized; CDR3 length: 14; V gene: TRBV28; J gene: TRBJ1-1; D gene: NA; CDR3 DNA: TGTGCCAGCAGTTCATCTGCTACGGGCACTGAAGCTTTCTTT; CDR3 protein: CASSSSATGTEAFF
clone size: NA; CDR3 length: 13; V gene: TRBV5-6; J gene: TRBJ1-2; D gene: NA; CDR3 DNA: TGTGCCAGCAGCTGGGGGGGAGGCTATGGCTACACCTTC; CDR3 protein: CASSWGGGYGYTF
clone size: NA; CDR3 length: 14; V gene: TRBV7-9; J gene: TRBJ2-7; D gene: NA; CDR3 DNA: TGTGCCAGCAGCTTTGGCGGGACCTCCTACGAGCAGTACTTC; CDR3 protein: CASSFGGTSYEQYF
clone size: NA; CDR3 length: 14; V gene: TRBV9; J gene: TRBJ2-7; D gene: NA; CDR3 DNA: TGTGCCAGCAGCGTAGGAGGCAAGACCTACGAGCAGTACTTC; CDR3 protein: CASSVGGKTYEQYF
clone size: NA; CDR3 length: 14; V gene: TRBV28; J gene: TRBJ1-1; D gene: NA; CDR3 DNA: TGTGCCAGCAGTTTACCGGGGGTAGGTACTGAAGCTTTCTTT; CDR3 protein: CASSLPGVGTEAFF
clone size: few; CDR3 length: 13; V gene: TRBV4-1; J gene: TRBJ1-2; D gene: NA; CDR3 DNA: TGCGCCAGCAGCCAAGGACTCAACTATGGCTACACCTTC; CDR3 protein: CASSQGLNYGYTF
clone size: NA; CDR3 length: 16; V gene: TRBV9; J gene: TRBJ2-3; D gene: TRBD2; CDR3 DNA: TGTGCCAGCAGCGTGGGCGGGGGTTCGGGAACAGATACGCAGTATTTT; CDR3 protein: CASSVGGGSGTDTQYF
clone size: once; CDR3 length: 14; V gene: TRBV6-5; J gene: TRBJ2-2; D gene: TRBD1; CDR3 DNA: TGTGCCAGCAGGCCGACAGGGAGTCCCGGGGAGCTGTTTTTT; CDR3 protein: CASRPTGSPGELFF
clone size: NA; CDR3 length: 16; V gene: TRBV9; J gene: TRBJ2-5; D gene: TRBD2; CDR3 DNA: TGTGCCAGCAGCGTAGTTGGTAGCGGGGGGGAAGAGACCCAGTACTTC; CDR3 protein: CASSVVGSGGEETQYF
clone size: NA; CDR3 length: 15; V gene: TRBV7-9; J gene: TRBJ1-3; D gene: TRBD1; CDR3 DNA: TGTGCCAGCAGCCCCGTGACAGGGAGCGGAAACACCATATATTTT; CDR3 protein: CASSPVTGSGNTIYF
clone size: NA; CDR3 length: 13; V gene: TRBV19; J gene: TRBJ2-7; D gene: TRBD1; CDR3 DNA: TGTGCCAGCCGGGCAGGGGGCTACCACGAGCAGTACTTC; CDR3 protein: CASRAGGYHEQYF
clone size: NA; CDR3 length: 18; V gene: TRBV27; J gene: TRBJ2-1; D gene: NA; CDR3 DNA: TGTGCCAGCAGTTTACAGGGCGGGAAGGGCCTAGCCTACAATGAGCAGTTCTTC; CDR3 protein: CASSLQGGKGLAYNEQFF
clone size: NA; CDR3 length: 16; V gene: TRBV5-8; J gene: TRBJ2-7; D gene: NA; CDR3 DNA: TGTGCCAGCAGCTTGGGCGGCAGCCTCCGGTCCGACGAGCAGTACTTC; CDR3 protein: CASSLGGSLRSDEQYF
clone size: NA; CDR3 length: 15; V gene: TRBV9; J gene: TRBJ2-4; D gene: NA; CDR3 DNA: TGTGCCAGCAGCGCCCCCTCTGCGGGGCAAAACATTCAGTACTTC; CDR3 protein: CASSAPSAGQNIQYF
clone size: NA; CDR3 length: 15; V gene: TRBV7-3; J gene: TRBJ2-2; D gene: TRBD2; CDR3 DNA: TGTGCCAGCAGCCTAGAGACTAGCGGAACCGGGGAGCTGTTTTTT; CDR3 protein: CASSLETSGTGELFF
clone size: NA; CDR3 length: 13; V gene: TRBV7-3; J gene: TRBJ1-1; D gene: NA; CDR3 DNA: TGTGCCAGCAGCGTGCAGGGCGACACTGAAGCTTTCTTT; CDR3 protein: CASSVQGDTEAFF
clone size: NA; CDR3 length: 16; V gene: TRBV27; J gene: TRBJ1-1; D gene: TRBD1; CDR3 DNA: TGTGCCAGCAGTCCAAACAGGGGTGGGGGAACCACTGAAGCTTTCTTT; CDR3 protein: CASSPNRGGGTTEAFF
clone size: NA; CDR3 length: 16; V gene: TRBV7-9; J gene: TRBJ2-1; D gene: TRBD1; CDR3 DNA: TGTGCCAGCAGCTTTCTCGGACAGGGAAGGAACAATGAGCAGTTCTTC; CDR3 protein: CASSFLGQGRNNEQFF
clone size: NA; CDR3 length: 18; V gene: TRBV10-3; J gene: TRBJ1-2; D gene: NA; CDR3 DNA: TGTGCCATCAGACCTCCGGGACAAAGAATTACCGCTAACTATGGCTACACCTTC; CDR3 protein: CAIRPPGQRITANYGYTF
clone size: NA; CDR3 length: 18; V gene: TRBV7-3; J gene: TRBJ1-6; D gene: TRBD1; CDR3 DNA: TGTGCCAGCAGCTTAAATTCCGGGACAGGGAGGTATAATTCACCCCTCCACTTT; CDR3 protein: CASSLNSGTGRYNSPLHF
clone size: NA; CDR3 length: 14; V gene: TRBV11-2; J gene: TRBJ1-2; D gene: NA; CDR3 DNA: TGTGCCAGCAGCCAACCCCGGGACATTGATGGCTACACCTTC; CDR3 protein: CASSQPRDIDGYTF
clone size: NA; CDR3 length: 15; V gene: TRBV27; J gene: TRBJ1-4; D gene: NA; CDR3 DNA: TGTGCCAGCAGTCAAAACCTTGCAACTAATGAAAAACTGTTTTTT; CDR3 protein: CASSQNLATNEKLFF
clone size: once; CDR3 length: 16; V gene: TRBV4-1; J gene: TRBJ2-1; D gene: NA; CDR3 DNA: TGCGCCAGCAGCCAAGAAACAGGCTCTCTTTACAATGAGCAGTTCTTC; CDR3 protein: CASSQETGSLYNEQFF
clone size: NA; CDR3 length: 12; V gene: TRBV27; J gene: TRBJ1-1; D gene: NA; CDR3 DNA: TGTGCCAGCAGATCGGGTTACACTGAAGCTTTCTTT; CDR3 protein: CASRSGYTEAFF
clone size: NA; CDR3 length: 14; V gene: TRBV4-1; J gene: TRBJ2-3; D gene: TRBD1; CDR3 DNA: TGCGCCAGCAGCCAAGATCCAGGGGGCAATACGCAGTATTTT; CDR3 protein: CASSQDPGGNTQYF
clone size: NA; CDR3 length: 13; V gene: TRBV27; J gene: TRBJ1-1; D gene: NA; CDR3 DNA: TGTGCCAGCAGTCCATGGATGAACACTGAAGCTTTCTTT; CDR3 protein: CASSPWMNTEAFF
clone size: NA; CDR3 length: 13; V gene: TRBV27; J gene: TRBJ2-5; D gene: NA; CDR3 DNA: TGTGCCAGCAGTTTCACCCTGGGAGAGACCCAGTACTTC; CDR3 protein: CASSFTLGETQYF
clone size: NA; CDR3 length: 16; V gene: TRBV4-1; J gene: TRBJ2-7; D gene: NA; CDR3 DNA: TGCGCCAGCAGCCAAGGGGACAGCGGGAGCGGTTTCGAGCAGTACTTC; CDR3 protein: CASSQGDSGSGFEQYF
clone size: NA; CDR3 length: 13; V gene: TRBV7-9; J gene: TRBJ1-2; D gene: TRBD1; CDR3 DNA: TGTGCCAGCAGCCGACAGGGGGCGGATGGCTACACCTTC; CDR3 protein: CASSRQGADGYTF
clone size: NA; CDR3 length: 16; V gene: TRBV4-1; J gene: TRBJ1-5; D gene: NA; CDR3 DNA: TGCGCCAGCAGCCAAGATCGAGAAGCTGTATGGCAGCCCCAGCATTTT; CDR3 protein: CASSQDREAVWQPQHF
clone size: NA; CDR3 length: 15; V gene: TRBV7-9; J gene: TRBJ2-1; D gene: NA; CDR3 DNA: TGTGCCAGCAGCAATCTCAGGGCGGGTTACAATGAGCAGTTCTTC; CDR3 protein: CASSNLRAGYNEQFF
clone size: once; CDR3 length: 17; V gene: TRBV5-4; J gene: TRBJ1-4; D gene: TRBD1; CDR3 DNA: TGTGCCAGCAGCTTGGGCGGACAGGGGGCAACTAATGAAAAACTGTTTTTT; CDR3 protein: CASSLGGQGATNEKLFF
clone size: once; CDR3 length: 14; V gene: TRBV7-6; J gene: TRBJ2-3; D gene: NA; CDR3 DNA: TGTGCCAGCAGTCCGGACGGGGGCACAGATACGCAGTATTTT; CDR3 protein: CASSPDGGTDTQYF
clone size: NA; CDR3 length: 14; V gene: TRBV5-1; J gene: TRBJ1-1; D gene: TRBD1; CDR3 DNA: TGCGCCAGCAGCTTGACAGGGGGCTGGTCTGAAGCTTTCTTT; CDR3 protein: CASSLTGGWSEAFF